Described below is a single TCR beta chain sequence and its context. Its antigen is still unknown. Trimming removed 11 bases at V and 2 bases at J, with 15 bases between. The V gene's germline CDR1 is LNHDA and CDR2 SQIVND (reference sequence). The CDR3 spans 13 residues. Assay used: immunoSEQ multiplex PCR; TCRdb lists only in-frame clones, some missing. The data contain about 60,000 clones, 90% to 95% of them singletons. The sample is drawn from a study of CD4 T cells in relation to SARS-CoV-2 and coronaviruses. Overall study results and limits: Memory recall responses, not primary responses primed in culture, are what the assay detects. Each donor contributed either pre-pandemic or post-infection samples, not both. In around 63% of donors, memory CD4+ clonotypes crossrecognized SARS-CoV-2 and at least one common cold coronavirus spike.

Sequencing was carried out using naive CD4+ T cells from PBMCs. Subset defined: naive CD4+ T cells isolated by negative enrichment. The sequence was obtained from an adult with COVID-19. The chain carries TRBV19 and TRBJ1-2; possibly TRBD1 for D (5 bases). This CDR3 is CAVHRGRNYGYTF. The CDR3 nucleotides read TGTGCCGTTCATCGGGGCAGAAACTATGGCTACACCTTC.